This TCR beta chain was observed in a study of cytomegalovirus exposure and HLA in healthy donors. Germline V gene sequence: CDR1 MNHNS, CDR2 SASEGT. J lost 7 bases, V lost 4 bases, and 3 bases had no gene match. The CDR3 runs to 13 residues. PCR was performed using 60 Vbeta and 13 Jbeta primers. Method: immunoSEQ multiplex PCR; TCRdb's copy keeps in-frame clones and lacks some. The repertoire consists of 250,000 or so clones, with about 81% occurring once and the leading ten covering around 8.3%. V and J are TRBV6-1 and TRBJ1-2; 10 positions agree with TRBD1. This TCR derives from a woman aged 60-75 years in good health and CMV-seropositive. The specimen sequenced was PBMCs. CDR3: CASSAGQGGGYTF. Written as DNA, the CDR3 is TGTGCCAGCAGTGCCGGACAGGGGGGTGGCTACACCTTC.